The 25 T cell receptor beta chains below come from one sample, sequenced in a study of blood T cell repertoires in COVID-19. The assay was immunoSEQ multiplex PCR, and TCRdb's table has in-frame clones only and misses some. The table records around 100,000 clones, roughly 92% of them present only once. The sequenced material came from peripheral blood. The receptor source for this set is a man in his forties or fifties with active COVID-19.

This clone has just one count. The chain is built from TRBV5-5 and TRBJ2-2, with TRBD1 matching over 8 bases. Unmatched junction bases numbered 10, after V lost 0 bases and J lost 6 bases. Germline-derived CDR1 and CDR2 are SGHKS and YYEKEE (reference sequence). The length of the CDR3 is 17 residues. The DNA of the CDR3 is TGTGCCAGCAGCTTGGCCAGGAGACAGGGGAAGTCCGGGGAGCTGTTTTTT. Translated: CASSLARRQGKSGELFF.

The chain couples TRBV12-3 or TRBV12-4 to TRBJ1-5; D not certain. The V end lost 6 bases, the J end lost 3 bases, and 6 bases lay between the germline ends. The CDR3 covers 12 residues. This chain's CDR3 is CASSAYNQPQHF. CDR3 DNA: TGTGCCAGCAGCGCCTACAATCAGCCCCAGCATTTT.

The chain carries TRBV15 and TRBJ2-7, with 8 bases identical to TRBD1. Germline CDR1 and CDR2: LNHNV and YYDKDF (reference sequence). The CDR3 totals 16 residues. The V gene end was trimmed by 0 bases and the J gene end by 0 bases; junction bases not matched to a gene: 4. CDR3 protein: CATSRDQTGDSYEQYF. CDR3 in DNA: TGTGCCACCAGCAGAGATCAGACAGGGGACTCCTACGAGCAGTACTTC.

This clone was recorded once. V usage is TRBV25-1 and J usage is TRBJ1-1; possible D gene TRBD1, 5 bases. The CDR3 runs to 16 residues. Per the germline V gene, CDR1 is MGHDK and CDR2 is SYGVNS. V was cut by 1 base and J by 3 bases, with 15 bases left in between. CDR3 bases: TGTGCCAGCAGTGAATTGTCAGCCCTAGGGGACACTGAAGCTTTCTTT. Translation gives CASSELSALGDTEAFF.

This clone was seen only a few times. The chain couples TRBV12-5 to TRBJ1-1; 7 positions match TRBD1. The CDR3 is made up of 14 amino acids. V was clipped by 7 bases and J by 4 bases; unmatched bases: 9. Per germline, CDR1 LGHNT and CDR2 FRNRAP. The CDR3 spells CASAVDRLSTEAFF. CDR3 bases: TGTGCTAGTGCCGTGGACAGGCTGAGCACTGAAGCTTTCTTT.

In this sample, this clone turned up a few times. The chain combines TRBV11-2 with TRBJ2-7, with 9 positions matching TRBD1. Losses at the gene ends were 5 bases for V and 5 bases for J; bases not matched to a gene: 7. In germline, CDR1 is SGHAT, CDR2 FQNNGV. The CDR3 is 14 residues long. The CDR3 nucleotides are TGTGCCAGCAGCCGGGGACAGGGAAGCCACGAGCAGTACGTC. It specifies CASSRGQGSHEQYV.

This chain joins TRBV19 and TRBJ2-4, with TRBD2 matching 9 bases. Trimming took 6 bases from V and 6 from J; bases not matched to a gene: 9. The CDR3 is 15 amino acids. Germline-derived CDR1 and CDR2 are LNHDA and SQIVND (reference sequence). CDR3 nucleotides: TGTGCCAGTAGCACCACGGCTAGCGGGACAAACATTCAGTACTTC. It yields the protein CASSTTASGTNIQYF.

The genes are TRBV11-2 and TRBJ2-7; TRBD1 is a possible D gene (5 bases). From germline, CDR1 is SGHAT and CDR2 FQNNGV. Trimming removed 1 base at V and 1 base at J, with 11 bases between. This CDR3 spans 15 amino acids. CDR3 sequence (DNA): TGTGCCAGCAGCTTAGGGACACTTTCATCCTACGAGCAGTACGTC. This gives the protein CASSLGTLSSYEQYV.

This clone was recorded only once. The V gene is TRBV1, the J gene TRBJ1-6; the tabulated D call, TRBD1, remains unverified against the DNA. TRBV1 is recorded as a pseudogene. The CDR3 spans 16 residues. The CDR3 reads CTSSQDRGTGESPLHF. DNA for the CDR3: TGCACCAGCAGCCAAGATCGGGGGACAGGGGAATCACCCCTCCACTTT.

The chain is built from TRBV19 and TRBJ2-3, with 9 bases identical to TRBD2. The CDR3 extends over 16 amino acids. Germline V lookup: CDR1 LNHDA, CDR2 SQIVND (reference sequence). V was pared by 1 base and J by 4 bases, with 6 bases of the junction left unmatched. The CDR3 protein is CASSIGPSGASDTQYF. The CDR3 nucleotides are TGTGCCAGTAGTATAGGTCCTAGCGGGGCCTCAGATACGCAGTATTTT.

V gene TRBV24-1 combines with J gene TRBJ1-2; 7 bases are shared with TRBD1. The V gene's germline CDR1 is KGHDR and CDR2 SFDVKD. This CDR3 comprises 14 residues. Trimming took 2 bases from V and 6 from J; bases not matched to a gene: 5. DNA of the CDR3: TGTGCCACCAGTGATTCGACAGGGTTCGATGGCTACACCTTC. Encoded protein: CATSDSTGFDGYTF.

The CDR3 bases are TGTGCCAGCAGCTTTCCCGGGACAATGAACACTGAAGCTTTCTTT. As protein: CASSFPGTMNTEAFF. The V gene is TRBV5-4, the J gene TRBJ1-1; D perhaps matches TRBD1 (6 bases). Looked up from germline, CDR1 is SGHNT and CDR2 is YYREEE (reference sequence). The germline V and J ends were trimmed by 2 bases and 0 bases, with 11 bases remaining between them. The CDR3 spans 15 residues.

V usage is TRBV7-3 and J usage is TRBJ2-3; D is unresolved. This CDR3 contains 12 residues. CDR1 is SGHTA, CDR2 FQGTGA, per germline. Trimming stripped 5 bases from V and 14 bases from J, with 17 bases between. The CDR3 DNA reads as TGTGCCAGCAGCCCGAGTGGCGGAAAACTGTATTTT. Protein sequence: CASSPSGGKLYF.

The CDR3 is CASSAQVAGRNTIYF. For the CDR3, the DNA is TGTGCCAGCAGCGCCCAGGTGGCAGGGAGAAACACCATATATTTT. This sequence joins TRBV9 and TRBJ1-3, with D tentatively TRBD1 (5 bases). Trimming left V 3 bases short and J 5 bases short, with 15 bases between. This CDR3 has 15 amino acids. Per the germline V gene, CDR1 is SGDLS and CDR2 is YYNGEE.

V is TRBV7-2 and J is TRBJ2-5; a possible D gene is TRBD2 (5 bases). Deletions cut 2 bases from V and 1 base from J, with 8 bases between. The CDR3 is 14 amino acids. CDR1 SGHTA and CDR2 FQGNSA come from the germline V gene. CDR3 nucleotide sequence: TGTGCCAGCAGCTTATCGCTAGCCCAAGAGACCCAGTACTTC. Translation: CASSLSLAQETQYF.

V is TRBV29-1 and J is TRBJ2-2, with D perhaps TRBD1 (5 bases). Germline V gene lookup returns CDR1 SQVTM and CDR2 ANQGSEA. Trimming removed 0 bases at V and 10 bases at J, with 12 bases between. The CDR3 spans 13 residues. CDR3 in amino acids: CSVEDGAVEELFF. CDR3 sequence (DNA): TGCAGCGTTGAAGATGGGGCGGTAGAGGAGCTGTTTTTT.

This chain links TRBV4-1 with TRBJ1-1, with TRBD1 identical over 8 bases. J lost 3 bases, V lost 2 bases, and 8 bases had no gene match. Per germline, CDR1 MGHRA and CDR2 YSYEKL. CDR3 length: 16 amino acids. The CDR3 is CASSQNRGFGYTEAFF. The CDR3 DNA is TGCGCCAGCAGCCAAAACAGGGGGTTCGGGTACACTGAAGCTTTCTTT.

This clone was detected once. The V gene is TRBV7-9, the J gene TRBJ2-1; TRBD2 is a possible D gene (6 bases). Germline CDR1 SEHNR, CDR2 FQNEAQ (reference sequence). This CDR3 is 13 amino acids long. V was shortened by 1 base and J by 9 bases, with 10 bases between the two germline ends. This chain's CDR3 is CASSLGLVGEQFF. CDR3 nucleotide sequence: TGTGCCAGCAGCTTAGGACTAGTTGGTGAGCAGTTCTTC. The entire variable domain, with the rest obtained from reference TRBV7-9 and TRBJ2-1, is as follows: DTGVSQNPRHKITKRGQNVTFRCDPISEHNRLYWYRQTLGQGPEFLTYFQNEAQLEKSRLLSDRFSAERPKGSFSTLEIQRTEQGDSAMYLCASSLGLVGEQFFGPGTRLTVL.

The gene calls are TRBV9 and TRBJ2-2, with D tentatively TRBD2 (6 bases). V lost 3 bases and J 2 bases, leaving 8 bases between the germline ends. CDR3 length: 14 residues. Germline V CDR1 and CDR2: SGDLS, YYNGEE. The CDR3 region is CASSAGTNTGELFF. As DNA, the CDR3 is TGTGCCAGCAGCGCCGGGACTAACACCGGGGAGCTGTTTTTT.

This chain links TRBV18 with TRBJ2-5; TRBD2 agrees at 7 bases. From germline, CDR1 is KGHSH and CDR2 LQKENI. The ends lost 2 bases at V and 4 bases at J; junction bases unmatched: 1. The CDR3 covers 13 residues. This CDR3 reads CASSPGRGETQYF. The CDR3 DNA follows: TGTGCCAGCTCACCAGGGAGGGGAGAGACCCAGTACTTC.

The chain has TRBV2 and TRBJ2-7; weak D call: TRBD2 (5 bases). The length of the CDR3 is 14 residues. CDR1 and CDR2 from the germline V gene are SNHLY and FYNNEI. Between the trimmed V and J ends, which lost 7 bases and 4 bases, there was a span of 17 bases. The CDR3 DNA reads as TGTGCCAGCATTCTAAGGACCGGCGGGTACGAGCAGTACTTC. It is translated as CASILRTGGYEQYF.

The chain is built from TRBV3-1 (or the pseudogene TRBV3-2) and TRBJ1-3, with 9 positions matching TRBD1. CDR3 length equals 16 residues. With 2 bases clipped from V and 0 bases from J, the junction kept 2 bases outside the gene matches. Germline V gives CDR1 LGHDT, CDR2 YNNKEL (reference sequence). The CDR3 loop reads CASSQPDRGSGNTIYF. CDR3 sequence (DNA): TGTGCCAGCAGCCAACCGGACAGGGGCTCTGGAAACACCATATATTTT.

The gene calls are TRBV7-9 and TRBJ1-5; 9 bases align to TRBD1. The CDR3 is 15 amino acids. After removal of 5 bases from V and 4 bases from J, the junction contained 6 bases not matched to a gene. Germline assignment: CDR1 SEHNR and CDR2 FQNEAQ (reference sequence). Here the CDR3 DNA reads TGTGCCAGCAGCACCCAACAGGGGGCGAATCAGCCCCAGCATTTT. Amino acid sequence: CASSTQQGANQPQHF.

The gene calls are TRBV7-2 and TRBJ2-1; D is possibly TRBD1 (6 bases). The CDR3 spans 16 residues. Germline CDR1 is SGHTA and CDR2 is FQGNSA. V lost 5 bases to trimming and J lost 4 bases, with 18 bases between them. CDR3 protein: CASSMTGVPLYNEQFF. In DNA form, the CDR3 reads TGTGCCAGCAGCATGACAGGAGTACCCCTATACAATGAGCAGTTCTTC.

CDR3 in amino acids: CASSVQGGGRNTEAFF. The CDR3 coding sequence is TGTGCCAGCAGCGTGCAGGGAGGAGGGCGGAACACTGAAGCTTTCTTT. This chain links TRBV27 with TRBJ1-1; possible D gene TRBD1, 5 bases. V lost 6 bases and J lost 1, with 18 bases in between. This CDR3 comprises 16 residues. Germline V gene data show CDR1 as MNHEY and CDR2 as SMNVEV (reference sequence).